Presented here are 18 T cell receptor beta chains from one specimen sequenced in a study of T cell responses to AZD1222 COVID-19 vaccine. TCRdb's table, derived via immunoSEQ multiplex PCR, lists solely in-frame clones and lacks some. The repertoire holds around 160,000 clones, more than 70% seen once, with roughly 5.5% in the top ten. The sequenced sample was peripheral blood, obtained on day 0 of AZD1222 vaccination. The receptors originated from an adult in good health.

The V call is TRBV11-2, the J call TRBJ1-1; the D gene is possibly TRBD1 (5 bases). Germline CDR1 reads SGHAT; CDR2 reads FQNNGV. The CDR3 spans 13 residues. V was cut by 5 bases and J by 5 bases, with 12 bases left in between. The CDR3 loop reads CASSPQGGTEAFF. CDR3 nucleotide sequence: TGTGCCAGCAGCCCGCAGGGTGGAACTGAAGCTTTCTTT. Variable domain in full (rest from reference TRBV11-2 and TRBJ1-1): EAGVAQSPRYKIIEKRQSVAFWCNPISGHATLYWYQQILGQGPKLLIQFQNNGVVDDSQLPKDRFSAERLKGVDSTLKIQPAKLEDSAVYLCASSPQGGTEAFFGQGTRLTVV.

The rearrangement links TRBV6-5 to TRBJ1-6; D gene uncertain. V lost 0 bases, J lost 9 bases, and 12 bases lay in between. This CDR3 has 15 amino acids. From germline, CDR1 is MNHEY and CDR2 SVGAGI. CDR3 coding DNA: TGTGCCAGCAGTTACTCAGGAGCCACTGGTTCACCCCTCCACTTT. It specifies CASSYSGATGSPLHF.

In its sample, this clone was seen once. V is TRBV28 and J is TRBJ2-5, with D maybe TRBD1 (5 bases). This CDR3 region has 14 residues. Trimming shortened V by 6 bases and J by 3 bases, and 14 bases separated the two germline ends. Germline V gives CDR1 MDHEN, CDR2 SYDVKM. The CDR3 sequence is CASSPGRGKETQYF. CDR3 in DNA: TGTGCCAGCAGCCCAGGGCGTGGGAAAGAGACCCAGTACTTC.

The V and J genes are TRBV6-1 and TRBJ1-1; no clear D. Germline V gives CDR1 MNHNS, CDR2 SASEGT. Trimming took off 5 bases at V and 5 bases at J, with 6 bases between the two ends. This CDR3 has 11 amino acids. The CDR3 sequence: CASSSGTEAFF. CDR3 DNA: TGTGCCAGCAGTTCAGGTACTGAAGCTTTCTTT.

In DNA, the CDR3 is TGTGCCAGCAGTATGGGAGTACGAAATTCACCCCTCCACTTT. Its translation: CASSMGVRNSPLHF. The rearrangement joins TRBV13 to TRBJ1-6; D remains ambiguous. The CDR3 contains 14 residues. The V gene lost 6 bases and the J gene lost 7 bases, with 13 bases spanning the gap. Germline CDR1 reads PRHDT; CDR2 reads FYEKMQ (reference sequence).

The rearrangement joins TRBV6-1 to TRBJ1-2, with D perhaps TRBD1 (6 bases). V lost 1 base and J 8 bases, leaving 14 bases between the germline ends. The CDR3 runs 14 residues. The germline V gene has CDR1 MNHNS and CDR2 SASEGT. CDR3 loop: CASSEDQGIRGYTF. CDR3 in DNA: TGTGCCAGCAGTGAAGACCAGGGGATCAGGGGCTACACCTTC.

The chain uses TRBV24-1 and TRBJ2-3; no clear D. Trimming removed 4 bases from V and 5 bases from J, with 6 bases in between. This CDR3 has 12 amino acids. Germline V CDR1 and CDR2: KGHDR, SFDVKD. CDR3 sequence (DNA): TGTGCCACCAGTGACAGCCAAGATACGCAGTATTTT. It translates to CATSDSQDTQYF.

The genes are TRBV19 and TRBJ2-7; 9 bases match TRBD1. Unmatched junction bases numbered 13, after V lost 5 bases and J lost 8 bases. CDR1 LNHDA and CDR2 SQIVND come from the germline V gene (reference sequence). This CDR3 has 15 amino acids. CDR3 sequence reads: CASSPGGGQGTKQYF. As DNA, the CDR3 is TGTGCCAGTAGTCCAGGAGGGGGACAGGGTACGAAGCAGTACTTC.

In the case of this clone: This sample also contains other DNA sequences that code for the same CDR3. V gene TRBV19 combines with J gene TRBJ1-5; D possibly corresponds to TRBD1 (5 bases). The V and J ends lost 0 bases and 7 bases respectively, with 10 bases between them. The CDR3 is 14 residues long. The germline V gene has CDR1 LNHDA and CDR2 SQIVND (reference sequence). Here the CDR3 reads CASSIEGLGQPQHF. As DNA, the CDR3 is TGTGCCAGTAGTATAGAGGGACTGGGGCAGCCCCAGCATTTT.

The chain recombines TRBV30 with TRBJ1-6; TRBD1 matches 7 bases. This CDR3 contains 17 residues. J gave up 0 bases and V 4 bases, and 9 bases lay outside the gene matches. CDR1 and CDR2 from the germline V gene are GTSNPN and SVGIG (reference sequence). CDR3 DNA: TGTGCCTGGACTATACCGACAGGGAGCTCCTATAATTCACCCCTCCACTTT. Amino acids: CAWTIPTGSSYNSPLHF. Based on the CDR3 plus reference TRBV30 and TRBJ1-6, the full variable domain is SQTIHQWPATLVQPVGSPLSLECTVEGTSNPNLYWYRQAAGRGLQLLFYSVGIGQISSEVPQNLSASRPQDRQFILSSKKLLLSDSGFYLCAWTIPTGSSYNSPLHFGNGTRLTVT.

The chain employs TRBV6-5 and TRBJ2-3, with D unresolved. In germline, CDR1 is MNHEY, CDR2 SVGAGI. V was cut by 6 bases and J by 2 bases, with 9 bases left in between. The CDR3 runs to 13 residues. The CDR3 DNA follows: TGTGCCAGCAGGGCCATCACCACAGATACGCAGTATTTT. Translation: CASRAITTDTQYF.

The CDR3 region is CATMPSGQGKSGYTF. CDR3 sequence (DNA): TGTGCCACCATGCCATCGGGACAGGGGAAAAGTGGCTACACCTTC. The chain joins TRBV24-1 to TRBJ1-2; 10 bases map to TRBD1. V lost 8 bases and J lost 7; bases outside the gene matches: 12. In germline, CDR1 is KGHDR, CDR2 SFDVKD. The CDR3 covers 15 residues.

The chain recombines TRBV5-4 with TRBJ2-1; D call uncertain. Trimming left V 1 base short and J 8 bases short, with 4 bases between. The CDR3 is made up of 11 amino acids. The germline V gene has CDR1 SGHNT and CDR2 YYREEE (reference sequence). The CDR3 nucleotides read TGTGCCAGCAGCTTGATAGATGAGCAGTTCTTC. It encodes CASSLIDEQFF.

This clone was recorded once. The gene calls are TRBV28 and TRBJ2-7, with 8 bases aligning to TRBD2. Per germline, CDR1 MDHEN and CDR2 SYDVKM. Trimming took 8 bases from V and 0 from J; bases not matched to a gene: 9. This CDR3 contains 15 residues. DNA for the CDR3: TGTGCCAGCGCTCAGCGGGAGCCAAGCTCCTACGAGCAGTACTTC. This sequence encodes CASAQREPSSYEQYF.

The chain carries TRBV3-1 (or the pseudogene TRBV3-2) and TRBJ2-1, with D possibly matching TRBD2 (6 bases). Germline CDR1 LGHDT, CDR2 YNNKEL (reference sequence). Trimming stripped 5 bases from V and 1 base from J, with 12 bases between. This CDR3 contains 15 residues. The CDR3 DNA is TGTGCCAGCAGCGAGACCGGGACTTCCTACAATGAGCAGTTCTTC. Translation gives CASSETGTSYNEQFF.

The J gene is TRBJ2-1, the V gene TRBV24-1; D remains ambiguous. CDR3 size: 13 residues. V was cut by 5 bases and J by 4 bases, with 8 bases left in between. Germline CDR1 KGHDR, CDR2 SFDVKD. The chain's CDR3 is CATSALRYNEQFF. CDR3 DNA: TGTGCCACCAGTGCCCTACGATACAATGAGCAGTTCTTC.

This rearrangement joins TRBV6-2 or TRBV6-3 to TRBJ1-2, with unresolved D. The germline V gene has CDR1 MNHEY and CDR2 SVGEGT. The CDR3 totals 15 residues. Trimming removed 6 bases at V and 4 bases at J, with 18 bases between. CDR3 sequence: CASSIQRPEVYGYTF. In nucleotides, the CDR3 is TGTGCCAGCAGCATTCAGAGGCCCGAAGTCTATGGCTACACCTTC.

This chain links TRBV11-2 with TRBJ2-7; the match to TRBD2 covers 14 bases. Germline V gene lookup returns CDR1 SGHAT and CDR2 FQNNGV. The CDR3 runs 16 residues. Trimming took 4 bases from V and 6 from J; bases not matched to a gene: 8. This chain's CDR3 is CASSSGTSGSPLEQYF. CDR3 DNA sequence: TGTGCCAGCAGCTCGGGGACTAGCGGGAGCCCCCTCGAGCAGTACTTC.